The 23 T cell receptor beta chains below come from one sample, sequenced in a study of blood T cells in healthy people across ages (dated by TCRdb to between 2014 and 2017). The library was produced with 5' RACE. The sequencing machine was an Illumina HiSeq 2500. A second PCR of 7 to 11 cycles was performed with a sample-barcoded 5' primer and a J-beta primer mix. TCRdb took the public reads, trimmed them with fastp at Q25, ran MiXCR for clone calling and kept in-frame beta chains. Under each unique CDR3 protein, matching rows form one entry showing the most common genes and DNA. The sample table shows 590,000 or so distinct CDR3 sequences, and about 28% are seen once. The biggest ten clones account for 15% to 18% of the sample. Material for sequencing was blood. These receptors came from a woman older than 75 in good health.

Only a few counts were recorded for this clonotype. This chain uses TRBV5-6 with TRBJ2-4, with 8 bases aligning to TRBD1. The CDR3 has 14 residues. Trimming cost V 4 bases and J 5 bases; bases outside gene matches: 5. Per the germline V gene, CDR1 is SGHDT and CDR2 is YYEEEE. The CDR3 is CASSVTGAQNIQYF. The CDR3 region has the DNA TGTGCCAGCAGCGTGACAGGGGCCCAAAACATTCAGTACTTC.

This clonotype showed up many times. The chain joins TRBV20-1 to TRBJ2-1, with a possible D match to TRBD2 (6 bases). V gave up 6 bases and J gave up 9 bases, with 18 bases separating them. The CDR3 loop spans 13 amino acids. The germline CDR1 and CDR2 sequences are DFQATT and SNEGSKA (reference sequence). CDR3 in DNA: TGCAGTGCCACCGAGTGGGGGGATGGTGAGCAGTTCTTC. Translated: CSATEWGDGEQFF.

This clonotype was detected only a few times. A much larger clonotype is one base distant, so this may be a read error. V and J are TRBV10-3 and TRBJ2-4, with D possibly called TRBD1 or TRBD2 (5 bases each). The last part of the DNA fits TRBJ2-7 better; the J call may be wrong. Germline V CDR1 and CDR2: ENHRY, SYGVKD. This CDR3 comprises 15 residues. The CDR3: CATSVWGRSRYEQYF. In nucleotides, the CDR3 is TGTGCCACCAGTGTTTGGGGACGGTCGCGCTACGAGCAGTACTTC.

This clonotype was recorded many times. The J gene is TRBJ1-2, the V gene TRBV7-8; D is possibly TRBD1 (5 bases). This CDR3 contains 15 residues. The V end was cut by 5 bases, the J end by 8 bases, with 21 bases between. CDR1 and CDR2 from the germline V gene are SGHVS and FQNEAQ. Written as DNA, the CDR3 is TGTGCCAGCAGCCCCCGTGGGGACGGGGGGAGAGGCTACACCTTC. It is translated as CASSPRGDGGRGYTF.

The CDR3 DNA sequence: TGCAGTGCCAGGAACAGGAGGGATTCACCCCTCCACTTT. Its translation: CSARNRRDSPLHF. This sequence joins TRBV20-1 and TRBJ1-6; D possibly corresponds to TRBD1 (5 bases). V was pared by 6 bases and J by 8 bases, with 14 bases between. CDR3 size: 13 residues. Germline V gene data show CDR1 as DFQATT and CDR2 as SNEGSKA (reference sequence).

This clonotype was seen ten or more times. The chain couples TRBV6-2 or TRBV6-3 to TRBJ2-5; TRBD1 matches at 9 bases. Per the germline V gene, CDR1 is MNHEY and CDR2 is SVGEGT. V shed 6 bases and J 9 bases; nucleotides not matched to a gene: 8. The length of the CDR3 is 13 residues. CDR3 in DNA: TGTGCCAGCAGAACCGGGACAGGGACGGCCCAGTACTTC. Its translation: CASRTGTGTAQYF.

This clonotype was detected ten times or more. The V call is TRBV20-1, the J call TRBJ2-5, with 7 bases identical to TRBD2. CDR1 is DFQATT and CDR2 is SNEGSKA in the germline V gene (reference sequence). Trimming at V came to 3 bases and at J to 1 base, leaving 5 bases not matched to a gene. The CDR3 sequence is 14 residues long. DNA of the CDR3: TGCAGTGCTAGGAGGAGCGGGGCCCAAGAGACCCAGTACTTC. Its protein product is CSARRSGAQETQYF.

The chain combines TRBV20-1 with TRBJ2-5; TRBD1 agrees at 11 bases. The CDR3 is 17 amino acids. V lost 3 bases to trimming and J lost 2 bases; unmatched junction nucleotides: 11. Germline CDR1 DFQATT, CDR2 SNEGSKA (reference sequence). CDR3 DNA sequence: TGCAGTGCTAGTGTGGGACAGGGGGGTTCTTGGCAAGAGACCCAGTACTTC. Amino acids: CSASVGQGGSWQETQYF.

This clonotype was detected ten times or more. The V gene is TRBV20-1, the J gene TRBJ2-5; 13 bases map to TRBD2. The V segment lost 5 bases and the J segment 0 bases; nucleotides outside the gene matches: 30. Germline CDR1 DFQATT, CDR2 SNEGSKA (reference sequence). This CDR3 spans 24 amino acids. CDR3 in amino acids: CSAWASPMTSGGPTRNRYQETQYF. The CDR3 DNA is TGCAGTGCTTGGGCCTCCCCGATGACTAGCGGGGGGCCCACTCGGAATAGATACCAAGAGACCCAGTACTTC.

This clonotype has more than one count but fewer than ten. This chain connects TRBV20-1 to TRBJ2-3; the D gene is possibly TRBD1 (5 bases). V was trimmed by 3 bases and J by 2 bases, leaving 6 bases between them. Germline CDR1 is DFQATT and CDR2 is SNEGSKA (reference sequence). The CDR3 contains 12 residues. The CDR3 DNA reads as TGCAGTGCTAGGGACAACACAGATACGCAGTATTTT. Its protein product is CSARDNTDTQYF.

This clonotype came up many times. This chain uses TRBV25-1 with TRBJ1-6; 9 bases match TRBD1. From germline, CDR1 is MGHDK and CDR2 SYGVNS. The V and J ends lost 6 bases and 9 bases, in that order; junction bases with no gene match: 6. This CDR3 comprises 14 residues. The CDR3 here is CASRQGAGGSPLHF. The CDR3 nucleotides read TGTGCCAGCAGACAGGGGGCCGGGGGTTCACCCCTCCACTTT.

Only one count was recorded for this clonotype. J is TRBJ2-7 and V is TRBV19; either TRBD1 or TRBD2 may fit D (5 bases each). The germline V and J ends were trimmed by 4 bases and 3 bases, with 13 bases remaining between them. CDR3 length equals 14 residues. Per germline, CDR1 LNHDA and CDR2 SQIVND (reference sequence). The CDR3: CASSRSEGFYEQYF. The CDR3 DNA sequence: TGTGCCAGTAGTAGGTCCGAGGGGTTCTACGAGCAGTACTTC.

The table lists this clonotype with many counts. This chain joins TRBV4-2 and TRBJ2-3, with TRBD2 identical over 7 bases. The CDR3 length is 16 residues. Germline V gene sequence: CDR1 LGHNA, CDR2 YNFKEQ. The trim removed 5 bases at V and 2 bases at J, leaving 10 bases unmatched. The CDR3 coding sequence is TGTGCCAGCAGCGACCTGAGTGGGAGGGTCACAGATACGCAGTATTTT. The encoded protein is CASSDLSGRVTDTQYF.

This clonotype was seen repeatedly, ten times or more. This chain links TRBV4-3 with TRBJ1-1; D is uncertain. This CDR3 is built from 15 residues. Germline V CDR1 and CDR2: LGHNA, YSLEER. V was trimmed by 4 bases and J by 5 bases, leaving 17 bases between them. The chain's CDR3 is CASSPKYSAGTEAFF. For the CDR3, the DNA is TGCGCCAGCAGCCCGAAGTACAGCGCGGGGACTGAAGCTTTCTTT.

The CDR3 sequence: CSAPTRETQYF. The CDR3 DNA is TGCAGTGCTCCGACTCGGGAGACCCAGTACTTC. The chain is built from TRBV20-1 and TRBJ2-5, with no clear D. This CDR3 has 11 residues. The V gene lost 5 bases and the J gene lost 5 bases, with 9 bases spanning the gap. Germline V gene data show CDR1 as DFQATT and CDR2 as SNEGSKA (reference sequence).

This clonotype came up many times. This rearrangement joins TRBV20-1 to TRBJ2-3; no firm D call. This CDR3 comprises 14 residues. Germline V CDR1 and CDR2: DFQATT, SNEGSKA (reference sequence). The V end lost 3 bases, the J end lost 0 bases, and 10 bases lay between the germline ends. The CDR3: CSASATVSTDTQYF. CDR3 nucleotide sequence: TGCAGTGCTAGTGCGACCGTTAGCACAGATACGCAGTATTTT.

The chain links TRBV2 to TRBJ1-5; 12 positions agree with TRBD1. CDR3 length: 16 amino acids. CDR1 is SNHLY and CDR2 is FYNNEI in the germline V gene. The V segment lost 0 bases and the J segment 6 bases; nucleotides outside the gene matches: 3. CDR3 in DNA: TGTGCCAGCAGTGAAGCTGGGACAGGGGGCCGTCAGCCCCAGCATTTT. Translation gives CASSEAGTGGRQPQHF.

This chain links TRBV7-2 with TRBJ1-5; D is possibly TRBD1 (6 bases). This CDR3 contains 12 residues. The V end lost 1 base, the J end lost 13 bases, and 11 bases lay between the germline ends. Looked up from germline, CDR1 is SGHTA and CDR2 is FQGNSA. The CDR3 protein is CASSLGWGAQHF. CDR3 sequence (DNA): TGTGCCAGCAGCTTAGGATGGGGGGCTCAGCATTTT.

This clonotype was recorded only once. This sequence joins TRBV2 and TRBJ1-2; a weak D match, TRBD1 (6 bases). V shed 6 bases and J shed 8 bases, with 19 bases lying between them. Per germline, CDR1 SNHLY and CDR2 FYNNEI. The length of the CDR3 is 14 residues. As DNA, the CDR3 is TGTGCCAGCAGCCTCCGAATGGGGCAGGGGGGCTACACCTTC. Translation: CASSLRMGQGGYTF.

The CDR3 bases are TGCGCCAGCAGCCTCAAGCGGGGGGAGGAGACCCAGTACTTC. Translating gives CASSLKRGEETQYF. The gene calls are TRBV5-1 and TRBJ2-7, with 9 bases lining up with TRBD2. The J call is uncertain, as TRBJ2-5 better fits the DNA end. This CDR3 has 14 amino acids. From germline, CDR1 is SGHRS and CDR2 YFSETQ.

This clonotype was found many times. The chain has TRBV25-1 and TRBJ1-4; 7 bases map to TRBD1. This CDR3 region has 13 residues. The V and J ends lost 5 bases and 7 bases, in that order; junction bases with no gene match: 4. CDR1 and CDR2 from the germline V gene are MGHDK and SYGVNS. The CDR3 region has the DNA TGTGCCAGCAGTAGAGGGGGCGGTGAAAAACTGTTTTTT. It encodes CASSRGGGEKLFF. Filled out from reference TRBV25-1 and TRBJ1-4, the complete variable domain reads EADIYQTPRYLVIGTGKKITLECSQTMGHDKMYWYQQDPGMELHLIHYSYGVNSTEKGDLSSESTVSRIRTEHFPLTLESARPSHTSQYLCASSRGGGEKLFFGSGTQLSVL.

This clonotype has ten or more counts. One base away lies a much larger clone, so this may be a sequencing read error. V gene TRBV7-6 combines with J gene TRBJ2-7; 9 nucleotides align to TRBD1. Germline CDR1 and CDR2: SGHVS and FNYEAQ. V lost 4 bases to trimming and J lost 5 bases; unmatched junction nucleotides: 6. The CDR3 contains 14 residues. CDR3 amino acids: CASSCGTGSDEQYF. Written as DNA, the CDR3 is TGTGCCAGCAGCTGCGGGACAGGGTCCGACGAGCAGTACTTC.

This clonotype has at least ten counts. Mismatch with germline at one junction end may stem from a read error. The chain is built from TRBV19 and TRBJ1-5; 10 nucleotides match TRBD1. The CDR3 contains 15 residues. Germline assignment: CDR1 LNHDA and CDR2 SQIVND (reference sequence). The CDR3 protein is CASRIGTGVNQPQHF. The CDR3 region has the DNA TGTGCCAGTAGGATAGGGACAGGGGTAAATCAGCCCCAGCATTTT.